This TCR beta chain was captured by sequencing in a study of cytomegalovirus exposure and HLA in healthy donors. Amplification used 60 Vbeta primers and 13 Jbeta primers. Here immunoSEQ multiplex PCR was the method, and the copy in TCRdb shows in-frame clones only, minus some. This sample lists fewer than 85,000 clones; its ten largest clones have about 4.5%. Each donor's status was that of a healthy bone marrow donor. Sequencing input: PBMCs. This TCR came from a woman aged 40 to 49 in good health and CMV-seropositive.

CDR3 bases: TGTGCCAGCAGCCCCCTACCTGGACAGGGGTCTTCTGAAGCTTTCTTT. It translates to CASSPLPGQGSSEAFF. V gene TRBV5-4 combines with J gene TRBJ1-1; 9 bases match TRBD1. V trimming: 4 bases; J trimming: 6 bases; junction bases outside the gene matches: 13. This CDR3 has 16 residues. Germline-derived CDR1 and CDR2 are SGHNT and YYREEE (reference sequence).